This record covers a single T cell receptor (beta chain). The antigen remains undetermined. The protocol was immunoSEQ multiplex PCR, while the TCRdb copy is restricted to in-frame clones and leaves out a portion. This sample has about 35,000 clones; more than 60% occur once, and the top ten carry roughly 2.3%. V gave up 3 bases and J gave up 1 base; unmatched junction bases: 9. Germline lookup yields CDR1 KGHSH and CDR2 LQKENI. This CDR3 spans 18 amino acids. The data were obtained in a study of STAT5B mutations in CD4+ large granular lymphocyte leukemia. Study-level findings and limits: Data were not HLA-matched across samples.

The sample comprised CD4+ T cells from blood buffy coats. This receptor was taken from a human donor in good health. The chain is built from TRBV18 and TRBJ2-3; 11 nucleotides agree with TRBD2. The DNA for the CDR3 is TGTGCCAGCTCACCGTCCACTCTTAGCGGGAGGGGCACAGATACGCAGTATTTT. Its protein product is CASSPSTLSGRGTDTQYF.